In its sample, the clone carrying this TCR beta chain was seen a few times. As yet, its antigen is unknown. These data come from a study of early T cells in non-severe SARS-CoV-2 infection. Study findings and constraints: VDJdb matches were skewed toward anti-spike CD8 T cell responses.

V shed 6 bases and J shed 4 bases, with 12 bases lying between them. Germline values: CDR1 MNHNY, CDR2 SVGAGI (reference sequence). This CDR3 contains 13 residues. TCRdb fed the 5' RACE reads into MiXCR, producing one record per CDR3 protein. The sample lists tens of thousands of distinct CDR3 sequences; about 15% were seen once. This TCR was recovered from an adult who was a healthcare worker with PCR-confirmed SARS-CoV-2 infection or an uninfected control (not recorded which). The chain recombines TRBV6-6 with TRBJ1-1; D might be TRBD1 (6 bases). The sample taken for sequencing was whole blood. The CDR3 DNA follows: TGTGCCAGCAGACCCACAGGGTCCACTGAAGCTTTCTTT. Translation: CASRPTGSTEAFF.